This record covers a single TCR beta chain. Its antigen is as yet unknown. The data were produced by immunoSEQ multiplex PCR, yet TCRdb's version contains in-frame clones alone and is incomplete. Of under 3,500 clones in the sample, around 60% were seen once. These data are taken from a study of coeliac disease. Study findings and constraints: TRB repertoires were largely private, with most amino acid sequences found in only one sample. Cross-contamination between intraepithelial and lamina propria cells was possible.

Sequencing was carried out using intraepithelial lymphocytes from the gut. The source is a woman between 40 and 55 years old.

DNA of the CDR3: TGTGCCAGCAGCGTACCCCCGGGAGGGAACGAGGCAGATACGCAGTATTTT. Protein product: CASSVPPGGNEADTQYF. V and J are TRBV9 and TRBJ2-3; 8 bases fit TRBD2. Germline values: CDR1 SGDLS, CDR2 YYNGEE. The CDR3 runs 17 residues. The ends lost 1 base at V and 4 bases at J; junction bases unmatched: 11. The full variable domain, rest sourced from reference TRBV9 and TRBJ2-3, is DSGVTQTPKHLITATGQRVTLRCSPRSGDLSVYWYQQSLDQGLQFLIQYYNGEERAKGNILERFSAQQFPDLHSELNLSSLELGDSALYFCASSVPPGGNEADTQYFGPGTRLTVL.